Each of the 20 T cell receptor beta chains below was sequenced from the same sample in a study of sequential checkpoint blockade in melanoma. Assay: immunoSEQ multiplex PCR; the TCRdb copy retains only in-frame clones and omits some. The table has 7,000 to 9,500 clones, around 50% seen once. Treatment reported: randomized to nivolumab then ipilimumab (arm A) or the reverse (arm B). Sequencing was performed on CD8+ T cells sorted from blood (inferred from file names), taken from a patient given nivolumab and ipilimumab in sequence. The receptor source for this set is a human donor with melanoma.

The genes are TRBV2 and TRBJ1-3; D unclear. The V and J ends lost 6 bases and 0 bases respectively, with 6 bases between them. This CDR3 has 13 residues. Germline V gene data show CDR1 as SNHLY and CDR2 as FYNNEI. CDR3: CASSGYSGNTIYF. The CDR3 region has the DNA TGTGCCAGCAGCGGGTACTCTGGAAACACCATATATTTT.

The chain combines TRBV4-2 with TRBJ1-3; 7 bases are a match to TRBD1. Germline V gene data show CDR1 as LGHNA and CDR2 as YNFKEQ. V trimming: 2 bases; J trimming: 5 bases; junction bases outside the gene matches: 6. The CDR3 is made up of 15 amino acids. CDR3 region: CASSQSPGQRNTIYF. The CDR3 coding sequence is TGTGCCAGCAGCCAAAGCCCGGGACAGAGAAACACCATATATTTT.

This clone was seen only a few times. V and J are TRBV19 and TRBJ1-2; D is ambiguous. The V end lost 1 base, the J end lost 5 bases, and 8 bases lay between the germline ends. CDR3 size: 13 residues. Germline lookup yields CDR1 LNHDA and CDR2 SQIVND (reference sequence). Written as DNA, the CDR3 is TGTGCCAGTAGTATAGTCTCAGGTTATGGCTACACCTTC. Translating it yields CASSIVSGYGYTF.

This rearrangement joins TRBV15 to TRBJ1-6; D is unclear. Trimming removed 0 bases at V and 9 bases at J, with 15 bases between. The CDR3 is made up of 16 amino acids. Germline CDR1 and CDR2: LNHNV and YYDKDF (reference sequence). For the CDR3, the DNA is TGTGCCACCAGCAGAGATTCGTGGCAGGCGACTTCACCCCTCCACTTT. Translation gives CATSRDSWQATSPLHF.

The chain uses TRBV19 and TRBJ1-1, with D possibly being TRBD1 (5 bases). V lost 6 bases and J 5 bases, leaving 16 bases between the germline ends. The germline V gene encodes CDR1 LNHDA and CDR2 SQIVND (reference sequence). This CDR3 is 14 amino acids long. The CDR3 loop is CASSLPGLGTEAFF. The CDR3 DNA reads TGTGCCAGTAGCCTCCCAGGGCTCGGGACTGAAGCTTTCTTT.

This clone was counted between two and nine times. This chain uses TRBV27 with TRBJ2-7; 14 bases fit TRBD2. CDR3 length: 16 residues. V shed 1 base and J 2 bases; nucleotides not matched to a gene: 1. Germline lookup yields CDR1 MNHEY and CDR2 SMNVEV (reference sequence). For the CDR3, the DNA is TGTGCCAGCAGTTTATGGACTAGCGGGGGGCCCTACGAGCAGTACTTC. Translating it yields CASSLWTSGGPYEQYF.

V is TRBV5-6 and J is TRBJ1-2; 8 bases map to TRBD1. The CDR3 loop spans 13 amino acids. V was clipped by 4 bases and J by 5 bases; unmatched bases: 4. Germline V CDR1 and CDR2: SGHDT, YYEEEE. The CDR3, as DNA: TGTGCCAGCAGCCCACAGGGGGTTTATGGCTACACCTTC. This encodes CASSPQGVYGYTF. The full variable domain, rest sourced from reference TRBV5-6 and TRBJ1-2, is DAGVTQSPTHLIKTRGQQVTLRCSPKSGHDTVSWYQQALGQGPQFIFQYYEEEERQRGNFPDRFSGHQFPNYSSELNVNALLLGDSALYLCASSPQGVYGYTFGSGTRLTVV.

With regard to this clone: The junction and the germline gene differ at one end; a read error may be behind it. The chain couples TRBV30 to TRBJ2-7, with a possible D match to TRBD1 (5 bases). This CDR3 contains 14 residues. Germline V gene data show CDR1 as GTSNPN and CDR2 as SVGIG (reference sequence). Written as DNA, the CDR3 is TGTGCCCGGAGTGTGGGGCAGCCGGACTACGAGCAGTACTTC. This sequence encodes CARSVGQPDYEQYF. Combining the CDR3 with reference TRBV30 and TRBJ2-7 gives the whole variable domain SQTIHQWPATLVQPVGSPLSLECTVEGTSNPNLYWYRQAAGRGLQLLFYSVGIGQISSEVPQNLSASRPQDRQFILSSKKLLLSDSGFYLCARSVGQPDYEQYFGPGTRLTVT.

This clone was found a few times. This chain links TRBV19 with TRBJ1-1; 7 nucleotides match TRBD1. The germline V gene encodes CDR1 LNHDA and CDR2 SQIVND (reference sequence). The length of the CDR3 is 14 residues. V lost 5 bases to trimming and J lost 1 base; unmatched junction nucleotides: 4. The CDR3 DNA sequence: TGTGCCAGTAGTCTACAGGGGACGAACACTGAAGCTTTCTTT. Amino acids: CASSLQGTNTEAFF.

This clone came up once. This chain connects TRBV11-2 to TRBJ1-4; tentative D call: TRBD1 (6 bases). V was pared by 5 bases and J by 7 bases, with 23 bases between. CDR3 length: 17 amino acids. Per germline, CDR1 SGHAT and CDR2 FQNNGV. The CDR3 nucleotides are TGTGCCAGCAGCCCGTCCGGGACACACTTAAGGGCTGAAAAACTGTTTTTT. Amino acid sequence: CASSPSGTHLRAEKLFF.

V usage is TRBV4-3 and J usage is TRBJ1-1; maybe TRBD1 (5 bases). Trimming left V 1 base short and J 3 bases short, with 9 bases between. This CDR3 spans 14 amino acids. From germline, CDR1 is LGHNA and CDR2 YSLEER. This chain's CDR3 is CASSQVPGDTEAFF. CDR3 in DNA: TGCGCCAGCAGCCAAGTGCCGGGGGACACTGAAGCTTTCTTT.

The chain carries TRBV4-1 and TRBJ2-7, with D maybe TRBD1 (6 bases). Germline-derived CDR1 and CDR2 are MGHRA and YSYEKL. Trimming pared 3 bases from V and 1 base from J, leaving 13 bases between. This CDR3 contains 15 residues. The DNA for the CDR3 is TGCGCCAGCAGCCAGCTAAGACAGGCGTCCTACGAGCAGTACTTC. Translated, it gives CASSQLRQASYEQYF.

The chain links TRBV19 to TRBJ2-7; 10 bases align to TRBD1. The CDR3 sequence is 17 residues long. Trimming took 2 bases from V and 6 from J; bases not matched to a gene: 13. From germline, CDR1 is LNHDA and CDR2 SQIVND (reference sequence). The CDR3 reads CASSITSGTGALGEQYF. For the CDR3, the DNA is TGTGCCAGTAGTATAACCTCCGGGACAGGGGCGCTGGGCGAGCAGTACTTC.

This clone was recorded a few times. V and J are TRBV28 and TRBJ1-6; TRBD1 matches 7 bases. V was clipped by 6 bases and J by 12 bases; unmatched bases: 11. This CDR3 spans 14 amino acids. Germline V lookup: CDR1 MDHEN, CDR2 SYDVKM. CDR3 protein: CASRKDRELQPLHF. In DNA form, the CDR3 reads TGTGCCAGCAGGAAAGACAGGGAGCTTCAACCCCTCCACTTT.

V usage is TRBV9 and J usage is TRBJ2-7, with TRBD2 matching 12 bases. With 2 bases clipped from V and 7 bases from J, the junction kept 7 bases outside the gene matches. The CDR3 is made up of 15 amino acids. From germline, CDR1 is SGDLS and CDR2 YYNGEE. The CDR3 protein is CASSVGLAGGQEQYF. The CDR3 DNA is TGTGCCAGCAGCGTCGGGCTAGCGGGGGGGCAAGAGCAGTACTTC.

The rearrangement links TRBV9 to TRBJ1-1; D is unresolved. The CDR3 contains 15 residues. Looked up from germline, CDR1 is SGDLS and CDR2 is YYNGEE. V lost 3 bases and J 2 bases, leaving 14 bases between the germline ends. CDR3 amino acids: CASSAPGMLNTEAFF. The CDR3 DNA follows: TGTGCCAGCAGCGCACCCGGGATGCTAAACACTGAAGCTTTCTTT.

The gene calls are TRBV13 and TRBJ2-4; tentatively, D is TRBD2 (5 bases). Trimming left V 4 bases short and J 3 bases short, with 7 bases between. Germline lookup yields CDR1 PRHDT and CDR2 FYEKMQ (reference sequence). This CDR3 has 13 residues. The DNA for the CDR3 is TGTGCCAGCAGCTACCGGGGCAAAAACATTCAGTACTTC. Protein sequence: CASSYRGKNIQYF.

The CDR3 region is CASSEGGAGTDTQYF. The CDR3 bases are TGTGCCAGCTCTGAGGGGGGGGCGGGCACAGATACGCAGTATTTT. The gene calls are TRBV6-4 and TRBJ2-3; D may be TRBD2 (7 bases). The CDR3 totals 15 residues. Germline lookup yields CDR1 MRHNA and CDR2 SNTAGT. Trimming cost V 8 bases and J 1 base, with 16 bases left between them.

This clone was seen many times. The chain uses TRBV7-9 and TRBJ1-2; tentatively, D is TRBD1 (5 bases). The CDR3 sequence is 14 residues long. Looked up from germline, CDR1 is SEHNR and CDR2 is FQNEAQ (reference sequence). V gave up 5 bases and J gave up 3 bases, with 13 bases separating them. DNA of the CDR3: TGTGCCAGCAGCGACTCAGGGATGTACTATGGCTACACCTTC. Encoded protein: CASSDSGMYYGYTF.

This clone was recorded a few times. The V call is TRBV6-5, the J call TRBJ2-7, with D possibly TRBD1 on 6 matching bases. The CDR3 contains 12 residues. Trimming cost V 6 bases and J 6 bases, with 12 bases left between them. Germline lookup yields CDR1 MNHEY and CDR2 SVGAGI. The CDR3 bases are TGTGCCAGCAGCTCCAGGGGCTCCGAGCAGTACTTC. Translating gives CASSSRGSEQYF.